This TCR beta chain was sequenced in a study of T cells in Graves' hyperthyroidism and ophthalmopathy. At least ten counts were recorded for this clonotype. Exclusion criteria comprised uncontrolled infection, other autoimmune disease, pregnancy or lactation. Source material for PBMCs was 9 to 10 ml fresh peripheral blood. There were TCR beta CDR3 regions amplified from RNA transcripts. A first-round RT-PCR of the TCR CDR3 used the HTBI primer set. TCRdb re-called the multiplex PCR reads with MiXCR, one entry per CDR3 protein. The table lists hundreds of thousands of distinct CDR3 sequences, 15% to 20% of them singletons. Sequences were obtained from blood. The sequence came from a man aged 50-60 years with Graves' ophthalmopathy.

DNA of the CDR3: TGTGCCAGCGTCCGGGACTCGACCTACGAGCAGTACTTC. Translated, it gives CASVRDSTYEQYF. The chain is built from TRBV2 and TRBJ2-7; D might be TRBD2 (6 bases). The CDR3 is 13 amino acids. Germline V gene sequence: CDR1 SNHLY, CDR2 FYNNEI. The V and J ends lost 8 bases and 2 bases respectively, with 13 bases between them.